The following is a TCR beta chain sequence with its context. In its sample, this clone was seen many times. Its antigen remains unidentified. No much larger clone exists at a distance of one base, and base qualities are not known. This sample also contains other DNA sequences that code for the same CDR3. TCR CDR3 regions were amplified from genomic DNA by multiplex PCR using the deep immunoSEQ assay. Extracted genomic DNA from each cell subset was distributed evenly across all wells of several immunoSEQ 96-well plates, and each plate was treated as a replicate. Each replicate PCR for unsorted PBMC received about 0.3 ug genomic DNA, equal to tens of thousands of T cell genomes. Unsorted PBMC genomic DNA was sequenced across ten immunoSEQ deep assay plates. Purified libraries were quantified with a Qubit 3.0 fluorometer, sized on a Bioanalyzer 2100, and re-quantified with the KAPA Library Quantification kit. A separate single-read 150-cycle Illumina NextSeq 550 flow cell was used to sequence each immunoSEQ 96-well plate. Processing in the source paper ran as follows. Because the immunoSEQ output held only junctional sequences and lacked quality scores, the filtering could not match the filtering applied to full-length reads. To assign V/J genes and CDR3, sequences were annotated against IMGT germline references using PyIR, a Python wrapper for IgBLAST v1.9. Reads with weak V/J assignments (E-value above 1e-6), missing CDR3, stop codons, out-of-frame junctions, or ambiguous translated residues were removed. V3J clonotypes were defined as sequences sharing an identical inferred V gene, J gene, and CDR3 amino acid sequence. Percentage overlap between repertoires was computed as shared unique clonotypes divided by the size of the smaller repertoire. Repertoire richness was assessed with RTK rarefaction, the Chao1 estimator, and Recon v2.1 estimates of unobserved clonotypes. TCRdb provides this immuneACCESS table in a form limited to in-frame rearrangements. Some clones are lacking; in checked studies, under half of them reflect an unresolved V gene, and why the rest are absent is not known. The V and J calls and clone size were taken over from that table, and D and trimming were inferred from the DNA. The sample yields approximately 500,000 clones; over 70% were counted once. Of the sample, about 12% is held by the ten largest clones.

The data were taken from a study of shared clonotypes between healthy human individuals (dated by TCRdb to 2020 to 2021). For context, the study as a whole: The cohort included three men and a couple of women between 18 and 49 years of age. The study deeply sequenced blood TCR repertoires of 5 or 6 healthy adults to estimate repertoire size and the extent of clonotype sharing between individuals. To increase sequencing depth and limit assay-specific biases, different laboratories used diverse techniques to prepare libraries and sequence TCR repertoires. Per donor, leukapheresis produced somewhere between about 0.9 and 9 billion PBMCs.

Summary of the overall study and its limitations: Sampling was restricted to blood, and TCR repertoires in tissues likely differ from the TCR repertoires found in blood. Pairwise subsampling led to the expectation that sequencing depth would affect the degree of clonotype sharing among donors. Because the study included a small number of donors, the genetic and exposure-history diversity represented was limited.

The donors were healthy, HIV-negative adults with no recently reported acute infections or vaccinations. Every donor was a Caucasian adult living in Nashville, Tennessee, USA. For unsorted samples, roughly 86 million PBMCs were counted and genomic DNA was extracted with the QIAamp DNA Blood Mini kit. Blood was obtained by leukapheresis, after which PBMCs were separated by Ficoll-Histopaque density gradient centrifugation and cryopreserved in liquid nitrogen vapor phase. This receptor was identified in a woman in her forties in good health. Some clones in this sample may be carry-over from other donors' samples. The sample consisted of PBMCs.

The DNA sequence reads TGTGCCAGCAGGGCCAGGGGGTGGAACACTGAAGCTTTCTTT. Translated, it reads CASRARGWNTEAFF. The V gene is TRBV27 and the J gene is TRBJ1-1; TRBD1 aligns with 7 central bases. CDR1 and CDR2, per the germline V gene (reference sequence), are MNHEY and SMNVEV. Spanning cysteine to phenylalanine, the CDR3 consists of 14 amino acids. CDR3 DNA is the only sequence kept; it has 42 bases, read in frame from the first base. The V end gives up 6 bases and the J end 1 base, leaving 5 bases in the junction not matched to a gene.